The rows below give T cell receptor beta chains drawn from one sample of a study of shared clonotypes between healthy human individuals. The data were produced by immunoSEQ multiplex PCR, yet TCRdb's version contains in-frame clones alone and is incomplete. The sample shows 2,500,000 or so clones, more than 85% of them seen only once. Specimen: naive CD4+ T cells from PBMCs. The receptors were gathered from a man aged 18 to 29 in good health. Some clones in this sample may be carry-over from other donors' samples. The CDR3 runs from the conserved cysteine through the conserved F or W. D genes are given only for firm matches. Clone size, where shown, is once, few, many, or a class for clones that have expanded.

clone_size d_call j_call v_call cdr3_aa cdr3_nt
once NA TRBJ2-5 TRBV2 CASKWGSTIQETQYF TGTGCCAGCAAGTGGGGCAGCACCATTCAAGAGACCCAGTACTTC
NA TRBD1 TRBJ1-3 TRBV5-1 CASSSTGGPGNTIYF TGCGCCAGCAGCTCCACAGGGGGCCCTGGAAACACCATATATTTT
NA NA TRBJ1-3 TRBV5-1 CASSSYDRPLTGNTIYF TGCGCCAGCAGCTCCTATGACAGGCCTCTCACTGGAAACACCATATATTTT
NA TRBD1 TRBJ2-5 TRBV10-3 CAISRRSLTGGTQETQYF TGTGCCATCAGTCGTCGGAGTTTGACAGGGGGAACCCAAGAGACCCAGTACTTC
NA TRBD1 TRBJ2-7 TRBV6-5 CASSYSNRGSYEQYF TGTGCCAGCAGTTACTCGAACAGGGGGTCCTACGAGCAGTACTTC
NA TRBD1 TRBJ1-1 TRBV9 CASSVGGDRGTEAFF TGTGCCAGCAGCGTAGGAGGAGACAGGGGCACTGAAGCTTTCTTT
NA TRBD1 TRBJ2-3 TRBV6-1 CASSEAWLRTGDTDTQYF TGTGCCAGCAGTGAAGCTTGGTTAAGGACAGGGGATACAGATACGCAGTATTTT
NA NA TRBJ2-7 TRBV28 CASSQPKTGSTYEQYF TGTGCCAGCAGTCAACCTAAAACCGGGTCCACCTACGAGCAGTACTTC
NA NA TRBJ2-3 TRBV9 CASSSRGGVAQYF TGTGCCAGCAGCTCCAGGGGGGGGGTCGCGCAGTATTTT
NA NA TRBJ2-7 TRBV7-9 CASSSTARDYEQYF TGTGCCAGCAGCTCAACCGCGCGCGACTACGAGCAGTACTTC
NA TRBD1 TRBJ2-5 TRBV5-5 CASSLQGAGETQYF TGTGCCAGCAGCCTACAGGGGGCAGGAGAGACCCAGTACTTC
once TRBD1 TRBJ1-2 TRBV28 CASSGGQVPNYGYTF TGTGCCAGCAGTGGAGGACAGGTTCCTAACTATGGCTACACCTTC
NA TRBD1 TRBJ1-1 TRBV5-1 CASSSILVGQGTEAFF TGCGCCAGCAGCTCCATCCTAGTTGGACAGGGTACTGAAGCTTTCTTT
NA NA TRBJ2-5 TRBV25-1 CASSESSLGRETQYF TGTGCCAGCAGTGAATCGTCCTTAGGACGGGAGACCCAGTACTTC
NA TRBD1 TRBJ2-7 TRBV10-3 CAISPQGDYEQYF TGTGCCATCAGCCCACAGGGGGACTACGAGCAGTACTTC
NA NA TRBJ2-7 TRBV6-6 CASKGKQIPPYEQYF TGTGCCAGTAAGGGTAAACAGATTCCACCCTACGAGCAGTACTTC
once TRBD2 TRBJ2-5 TRBV4-2 CASSQNGGTGRRGKETQYF TGTGCCAGCAGCCAAAATGGTGGGACCGGGAGGAGGGGAAAAGAGACCCAGTACTTC
NA TRBD2 TRBJ2-1 TRBV15 CATSRVGGGHNEQFF TGTGCCACCAGCAGAGTGGGCGGGGGACACAATGAGCAGTTCTTC
NA TRBD1 TRBJ1-1 TRBV18 CASSQATGENTEAFF TGTGCCAGCTCACAAGCGACAGGGGAGAACACTGAAGCTTTCTTT
NA TRBD2 TRBJ2-1 TRBV9 CASSAGLAGSSYNEQFF TGTGCCAGCAGCGCGGGACTAGCGGGAAGCTCCTACAATGAGCAGTTCTTC
NA NA TRBJ1-1 TRBV30 CAWSAGMNTEAFF TGTGCCTGGAGTGCAGGAATGAACACTGAAGCTTTCTTT
NA NA TRBJ1-3 TRBV27 CASSLRAGQAPGNTIYF TGTGCCAGCAGTTTACGGGCAGGCCAGGCCCCTGGAAACACCATATATTTT
NA TRBD1 TRBJ1-2 TRBV5-4 CASSRQGQYGYTF TGTGCCAGCAGCCGACAGGGCCAATATGGCTACACCTTC
NA TRBD2 TRBJ2-7 TRBV4-1 CASSPSIAGEQYF TGCGCCAGCAGCCCCTCAATAGCGGGAGAACAGTACTTC
NA TRBD1 TRBJ2-7 TRBV7-2 CASSLVPRGYEQYF TGTGCCAGCAGCTTAGTCCCCAGGGGGTACGAGCAGTACTTC
once NA TRBJ1-2 TRBV7-9 CASSLGADYGYTF TGTGCCAGCAGCTTAGGGGCAGACTATGGCTACACCTTC
once NA TRBJ1-5 TRBV29-1 CSVCLAGAGSNQPQHF TGCAGCGTTTGCCTGGCGGGGGCTGGTAGCAATCAGCCCCAGCATTTT
NA NA TRBJ2-5 TRBV28 CASSLSRSWETQYF TGTGCCAGCAGTTTATCTAGGTCGTGGGAGACCCAGTACTTC
NA NA TRBJ2-5 TRBV6-6 CASSYSRGQETQYF TGTGCCAGCAGTTACTCTCGGGGCCAAGAGACCCAGTACTTC
NA NA TRBJ1-1 TRBV27 CASRFHRSNTEAFF TGTGCCAGCCGCTTCCACAGGTCGAACACTGAAGCTTTCTTT
NA TRBD2 TRBJ2-1 TRBV4-1 CASSQRTSGSDEQFF TGCGCCAGCAGCCAAAGGACTAGCGGGAGCGATGAGCAGTTCTTC
once TRBD1 TRBJ2-7 TRBV19 CASSTLGTGDSSEQYF TGTGCCAGTAGTACGCTCGGGACAGGAGATTCTTCCGAGCAGTACTTC
NA NA TRBJ1-1 TRBV6-5 CASSYSQGSTEAFF TGTGCCAGCAGTTACTCGCAGGGATCAACTGAAGCTTTCTTT
NA NA TRBJ1-1 TRBV5-1 CASSSTPTNTEAFF TGCGCCAGCAGCTCGACACCGACAAACACTGAAGCTTTCTTT
once NA TRBJ2-2 TRBV5-1 CASSSDLTGELFF TGCGCCAGCTCCTCGGACTTAACCGGGGAGCTGTTTTTT
NA NA TRBJ2-7 TRBV14 CASRPAGTGRSEQYF TGTGCCAGCAGACCCGCTGGGACTGGGAGGAGCGAGCAGTACTTC
NA TRBD2 TRBJ2-7 TRBV28 CASSSQGLAYYEQYF TGTGCCAGCAGTTCCCAGGGACTAGCTTACTACGAGCAGTACTTC
NA NA TRBJ2-7 TRBV7-9 CASSLQYEQYF TGTGCCAGCAGCTTACAGTACGAGCAGTACTTC
NA TRBD2 TRBJ2-2 TRBV18 CASSPLNSGSSGELFF TGTGCCAGCTCACCTTTGAATAGCGGGAGTTCCGGGGAGCTGTTTTTT
NA NA TRBJ1-5 TRBV21-1 CASSVDRGHRNQPQHF TGTGCCAGCAGCGTTGACAGGGGGCACCGCAATCAGCCCCAGCATTTT
NA NA TRBJ2-2 TRBV6-5 CASKIRVNTGELFF TGTGCCAGCAAAATACGGGTGAACACCGGGGAGCTGTTTTTT
NA NA TRBJ1-4 TRBV19 CASSTAGTEKLFF TGTGCCAGTAGTACCGCCGGGACCGAAAAACTGTTTTTT
NA TRBD2 TRBJ2-1 TRBV19 CASRPRLAPGNEQFF TGTGCCAGTAGACCCCGACTAGCCCCCGGTAATGAGCAGTTCTTC